This record looks at one T cell receptor beta chain sequence and its context. This entry is derived from a study of CD8 T cells in Susac syndrome. Random hexamers were used to reverse transcribe an amount of about 0.45 to 1 ug RNA. Across 54 Vbeta and 13 Jbeta, immunoSEQ multiplex PCR amplified TCR beta CDR3. One entry per CDR3 protein results from TCRdb running MiXCR on the immunoSEQ multiplex PCR reads. This table has 250,000 or so distinct CDR3 sequences, 80% to 95% appearing once. With 0 bases removed from V and 5 bases from J, the gap between germline ends came to 10 bases. Per the germline V gene, CDR1 is PRHDT and CDR2 is FYEKMQ (reference sequence). This CDR3 contains 14 residues.

This sequence was found in a human donor with multiple sclerosis. The rearrangement links TRBV13 to TRBJ1-2; D not resolved. Sequencing input: CD4+ T cells from PBMCs. The DNA for the CDR3 is TGTGCCAGCAGCTTAGGGCGTGGAGGGTATGGCTACACCTTC. Encoded protein: CASSLGRGGYGYTF.